This T cell receptor (beta chain) appears in the sequencing data of a study of tumor-infiltrating lymphocytes in primary liver carcinoma. The CDR3 covers 13 residues. V gave up 9 bases and J gave up 16 bases; unmatched junction bases: 18. Germline values: CDR1 PRHDT, CDR2 FYEKMQ (reference sequence). Using a constant-region primer together with ProtoScript II reverse transcriptase, TCR beta cDNA was made from roughly 500 ng of total RNA. Modified slightly, ARM-PCR produced TCR beta libraries over three nested multiplex PCR rounds. The first two PCR rounds used TRBV1-TRBV30 primers with a Cbeta primer, approximately 10 cycles each. MiXCR, run by TCRdb on the multiplex PCR reads, gives a single entry per CDR3 protein. The sample contains 25,000 to 35,000 distinct CDR3 sequences, 71% of which appear only once. For each extraction, RNA and DNA were obtained together from 20-30 mg of unsorted bulk tissue.

The sequenced material came from liver tumor tissue from sampling region 3. The subset is: tumor region T3, left-lateral pole. The TCR was taken from a young woman with primary liver carcinoma and hepatitis B virus infection. The V gene is TRBV13, the J gene TRBJ2-1; 7 nucleotides line up with TRBD2. The CDR3 DNA sequence: TGTGCCAGAAGGGAGGGGAACGGCAATGAGCGATTCTTC. It is translated as CARREGNGNERFF.